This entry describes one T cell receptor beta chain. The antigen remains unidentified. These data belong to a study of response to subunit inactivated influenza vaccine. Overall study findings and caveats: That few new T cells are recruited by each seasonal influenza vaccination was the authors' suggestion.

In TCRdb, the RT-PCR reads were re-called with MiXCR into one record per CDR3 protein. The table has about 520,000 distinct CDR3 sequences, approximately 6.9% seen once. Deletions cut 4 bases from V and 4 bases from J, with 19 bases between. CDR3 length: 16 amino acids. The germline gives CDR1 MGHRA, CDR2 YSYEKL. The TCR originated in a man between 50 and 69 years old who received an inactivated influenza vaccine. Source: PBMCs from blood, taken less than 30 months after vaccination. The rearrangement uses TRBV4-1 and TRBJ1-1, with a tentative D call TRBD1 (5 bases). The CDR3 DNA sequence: TGCGCCAGCAGCCCCGGTCGGATGGGGGTCTTCACTGAAGCTTTCTTT. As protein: CASSPGRMGVFTEAFF.